The T cell receptor beta chain under discussion was sequenced for a study of T cell responses to AZD1222 COVID-19 vaccine. The wider study: Some second doses came at about 4 weeks and others at about 12 weeks; these were pooled.

In the case of this clone: Its antigen remains unknown.

Findings of the study overall: Seropositive status at baseline applied to only five to seven AZD1222 recipients. Unmutated regions of variants are reportedly targeted by nearly half of spike-specific TCRs.

The table came from immunoSEQ multiplex PCR; TCRdb's copy has only in-frame clones and leaves some out. This repertoire shows over 150,000 clones, 88% found once; its top ten account for 5.5%. Trimming cost V 3 bases and J 0 bases; bases outside gene matches: 9. The CDR3 is made up of 17 amino acids. The germline CDR1 and CDR2 sequences are MDHEN and SYDVKM. The TCR was taken from an adult in good health. The specimen comprised peripheral blood, sampled on day 0 of AZD1222 vaccination. The J gene is TRBJ2-5, the V gene TRBV28, with 8 bases fitting TRBD1. The CDR3 here is CASSFPRTGYDQETQYF. CDR3 nucleotides: TGTGCCAGCAGTTTCCCTCGGACAGGGTACGACCAAGAGACCCAGTACTTC.